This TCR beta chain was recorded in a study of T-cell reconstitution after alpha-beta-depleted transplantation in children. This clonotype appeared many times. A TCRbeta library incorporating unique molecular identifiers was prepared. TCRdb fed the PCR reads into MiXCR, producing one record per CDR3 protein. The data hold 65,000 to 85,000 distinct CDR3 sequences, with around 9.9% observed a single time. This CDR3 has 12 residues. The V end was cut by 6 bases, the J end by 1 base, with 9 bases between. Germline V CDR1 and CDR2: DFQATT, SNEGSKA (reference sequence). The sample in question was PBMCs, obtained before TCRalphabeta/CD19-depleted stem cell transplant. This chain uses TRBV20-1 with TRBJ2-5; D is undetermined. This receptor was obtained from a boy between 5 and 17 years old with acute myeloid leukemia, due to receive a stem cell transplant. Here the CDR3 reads CSALAPQETQYF. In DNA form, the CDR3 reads TGCAGTGCCCTGGCACCCCAAGAGACCCAGTACTTC.